The 7 T cell receptor beta chains given below trace back to one sample, sequenced in a study of regulatory T cells in long-lasting Graves disease. To make TCR beta libraries, researchers used iRepertoire HTBI primers and Arm-PCR of CDR3 regions. In TCRdb, the multiplex PCR reads were re-called with MiXCR into one record per CDR3 protein. The data contain some 370,000 distinct CDR3 sequences, less than 30% of them singletons. Stated time point: persistent/refractory GD, antithyroid drugs over 5 years with positive TRAb. Extracted PBMC RNA gave rise to the TCR library. The specimen was peripheral blood mononuclear cells (PBMCs), collected when the disease was refractory, from a patient treated with antithyroid drugs. Receptors were obtained from a woman between 40 and 55 years old with Graves disease.

This clonotype was counted between two and nine times. The genes are TRBV6-1 and TRBJ2-6; D is perhaps TRBD1 (6 bases). The germline gives CDR1 MNHNS, CDR2 SASEGT. V lost 7 bases, J lost 2 bases, and 9 bases lay in between. The CDR3 loop spans 14 amino acids. The chain's CDR3 is CASIWGPGANVLTF. Written as DNA, the CDR3 is TGTGCCAGCATTTGGGGGCCTGGGGCCAACGTCCTGACTTTC.

In this sample, this clonotype turned up many times. The rearrangement uses TRBV7-9 and TRBJ2-1; 9 positions match TRBD2. CDR3 size: 17 residues. The germline CDR1 and CDR2 sequences are SEHNR and FQNEAQ (reference sequence). V shed 5 bases and J 5 bases; nucleotides not matched to a gene: 13. The chain's CDR3 is CASSPLRPRLADNEQFF. DNA of the CDR3: TGTGCCAGCAGCCCCCTCCGACCCCGACTAGCGGACAATGAGCAGTTCTTC.

V gene TRBV15 combines with J gene TRBJ2-7, with a tentative D call TRBD1 (5 bases). CDR1 is LNHNV and CDR2 is YYDKDF in the germline V gene (reference sequence). This CDR3 contains 15 residues. Trimming removed 0 bases at V and 5 bases at J, with 14 bases between. CDR3: CATSRDWGISNEQYF. The CDR3 DNA sequence: TGTGCCACCAGCAGAGATTGGGGCATTTCGAACGAGCAGTACTTC.

A word on this clonotype: A read error may be the cause here, since a much bigger clone is one base away. V and J are TRBV11-2 and TRBJ1-1, with D possibly TRBD1 on 5 matching bases. CDR3 length: 13 residues. The V gene's germline CDR1 is SGHAT and CDR2 FQNNGV. CDR3 nucleotides: TGTGCCAGCAGCTCTCGGGGGGGACGTGAAGCTCTCTTT. This translates into CASSSRGGREALF.

Many counts were recorded for this clonotype. The V call is TRBV11-2, the J call TRBJ1-1; TRBD1 matches 8 bases. The CDR3 has 15 residues. Germline CDR1 SGHAT, CDR2 FQNNGV. The trim removed 5 bases at V and 1 base at J, leaving 6 bases unmatched. The CDR3 DNA follows: TGTGCCAGCAGCCCAGACACAGGGGGGAACACTGAAGCTTTCTTT. Translating it yields CASSPDTGGNTEAFF.

This clonotype was counted a few times. The chain links TRBV3-1 to TRBJ2-3, with D perhaps TRBD1 (5 bases). The V gene lost 0 bases and the J gene lost 7 bases, with 14 bases spanning the gap. This CDR3 is 15 amino acids long. In germline, CDR1 is LGHDT, CDR2 YNNKEL (reference sequence). CDR3 loop: CASSQDPGRVYTQYF. The DNA of the CDR3 is TGTGCCAGCAGCCAAGATCCAGGGCGCGTATATACGCAGTATTTT.

In its sample, this clonotype was seen many times. The V and J genes are TRBV6-1 and TRBJ1-5; D not resolved. The ends were cut back, 6 bases at V and 2 bases at J, with 11 bases in the middle. Germline V CDR1 and CDR2: MNHNS, SASEGT. The CDR3 length is 14 residues. The CDR3 nucleotides read TGTGCCAGCAGCCTCGAGTACGGCAATCAGCCCCAGCATTTT. Its protein product is CASSLEYGNQPQHF.